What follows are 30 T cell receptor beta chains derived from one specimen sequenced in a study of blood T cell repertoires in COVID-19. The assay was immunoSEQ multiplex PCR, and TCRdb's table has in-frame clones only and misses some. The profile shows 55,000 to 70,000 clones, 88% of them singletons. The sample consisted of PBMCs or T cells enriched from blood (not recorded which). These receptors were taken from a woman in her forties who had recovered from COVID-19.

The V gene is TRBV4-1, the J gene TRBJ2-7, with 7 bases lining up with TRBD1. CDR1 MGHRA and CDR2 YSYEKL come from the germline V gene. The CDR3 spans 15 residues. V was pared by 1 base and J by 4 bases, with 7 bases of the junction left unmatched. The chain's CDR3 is CASSQVSQGEYEQYF. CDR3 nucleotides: TGCGCCAGCAGCCAAGTGTCTCAGGGGGAGTACGAGCAGTACTTC.

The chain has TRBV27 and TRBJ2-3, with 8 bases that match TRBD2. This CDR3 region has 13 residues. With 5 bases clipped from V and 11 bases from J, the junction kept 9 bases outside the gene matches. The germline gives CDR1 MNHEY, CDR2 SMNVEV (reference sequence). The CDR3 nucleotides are TGTGCCAGCAGTGGGACACGGCTAGCGGGGCAGTATTTT. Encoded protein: CASSGTRLAGQYF.

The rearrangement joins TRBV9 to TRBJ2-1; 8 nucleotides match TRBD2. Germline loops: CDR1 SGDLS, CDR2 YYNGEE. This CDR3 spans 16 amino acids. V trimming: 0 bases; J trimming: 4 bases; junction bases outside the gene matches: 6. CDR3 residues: CASSVGASGYYNEQFF. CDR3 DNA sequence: TGTGCCAGCAGCGTAGGGGCTAGCGGGTATTACAATGAGCAGTTCTTC.

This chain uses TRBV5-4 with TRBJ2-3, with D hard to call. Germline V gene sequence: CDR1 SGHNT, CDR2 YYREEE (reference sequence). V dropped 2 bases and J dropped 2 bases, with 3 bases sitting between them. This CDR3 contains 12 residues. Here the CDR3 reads CASSFHTDTQYF. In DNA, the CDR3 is TGTGCCAGCAGCTTCCACACAGATACGCAGTATTTT.

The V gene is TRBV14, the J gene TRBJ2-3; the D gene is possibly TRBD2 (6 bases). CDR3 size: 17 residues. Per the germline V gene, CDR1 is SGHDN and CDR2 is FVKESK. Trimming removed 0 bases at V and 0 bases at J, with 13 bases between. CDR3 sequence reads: CASSQEGGLASTDTQYF. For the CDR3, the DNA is TGTGCCAGCAGCCAAGAGGGGGGTCTTGCTAGCACAGATACGCAGTATTTT.

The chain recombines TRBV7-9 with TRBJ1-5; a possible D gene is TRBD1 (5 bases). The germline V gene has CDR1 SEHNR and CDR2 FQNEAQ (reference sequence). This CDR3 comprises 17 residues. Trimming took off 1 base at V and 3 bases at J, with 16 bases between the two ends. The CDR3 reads CASSLVMSGRANQPQHF. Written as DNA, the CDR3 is TGTGCCAGCAGCTTAGTCATGTCCGGCAGGGCCAATCAGCCCCAGCATTTT.

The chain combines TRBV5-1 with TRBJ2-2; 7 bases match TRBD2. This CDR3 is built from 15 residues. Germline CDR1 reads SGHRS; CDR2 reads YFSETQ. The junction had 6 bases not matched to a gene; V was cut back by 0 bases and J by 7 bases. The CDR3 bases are TGCGCCAGCAGCTTGGATCGGGGGGTTGGCGGGGAGCTGTTTTTT. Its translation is CASSLDRGVGGELFF.

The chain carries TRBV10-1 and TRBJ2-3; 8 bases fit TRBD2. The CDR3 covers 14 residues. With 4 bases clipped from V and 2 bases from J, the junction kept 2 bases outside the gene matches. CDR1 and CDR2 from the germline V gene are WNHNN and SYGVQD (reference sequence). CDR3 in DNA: TGCGCCAGCAGTGCGGGGGGGCCCACAGATACGCAGTATTTT. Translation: CASSAGGPTDTQYF.

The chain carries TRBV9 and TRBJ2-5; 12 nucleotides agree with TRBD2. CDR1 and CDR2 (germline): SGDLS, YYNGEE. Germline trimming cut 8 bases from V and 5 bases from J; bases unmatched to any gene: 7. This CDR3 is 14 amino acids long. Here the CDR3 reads CASNLAGGLETQYF. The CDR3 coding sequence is TGTGCCAGTAATCTAGCGGGGGGGCTGGAGACCCAGTACTTC.

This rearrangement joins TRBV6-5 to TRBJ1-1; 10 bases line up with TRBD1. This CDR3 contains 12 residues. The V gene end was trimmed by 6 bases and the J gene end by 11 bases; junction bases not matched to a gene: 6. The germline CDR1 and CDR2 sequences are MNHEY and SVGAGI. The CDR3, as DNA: TGTGCCAGCAGGGGGACAGGGGACGAGGCTTTCTTT. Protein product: CASRGTGDEAFF.

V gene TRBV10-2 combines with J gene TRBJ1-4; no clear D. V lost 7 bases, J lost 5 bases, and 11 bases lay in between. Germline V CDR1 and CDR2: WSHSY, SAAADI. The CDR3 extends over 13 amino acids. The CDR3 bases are TGCGCCAGCACTGCTAAAGCGAATGAAAAACTGTTTTTT. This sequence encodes CASTAKANEKLFF.

The CDR3 loop is CASSPHSTSRNTGELFF. DNA of the CDR3: TGCGCCAGCAGCCCCCATTCGACTAGCCGAAACACCGGGGAGCTGTTTTTT. The chain couples TRBV10-2 to TRBJ2-2; the match to TRBD2 covers 7 bases. The CDR3 length is 17 residues. V gave up 6 bases and J gave up 2 bases; unmatched junction bases: 12. In germline, CDR1 is WSHSY, CDR2 SAAADI.

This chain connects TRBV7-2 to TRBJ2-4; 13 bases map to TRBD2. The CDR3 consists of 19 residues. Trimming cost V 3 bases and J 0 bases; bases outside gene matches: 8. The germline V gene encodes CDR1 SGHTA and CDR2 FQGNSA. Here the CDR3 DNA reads TGTGCCAGCAGCTTCATGGGACTAGCGGGGCGAGGAGCCAAAAACATTCAGTACTTC. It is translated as CASSFMGLAGRGAKNIQYF.

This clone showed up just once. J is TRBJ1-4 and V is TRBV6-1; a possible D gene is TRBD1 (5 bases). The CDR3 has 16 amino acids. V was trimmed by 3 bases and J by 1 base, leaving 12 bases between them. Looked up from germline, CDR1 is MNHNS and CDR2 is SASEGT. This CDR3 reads CASSDQGLQTNEKLFF. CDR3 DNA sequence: TGTGCCAGCAGTGACCAGGGATTACAAACTAATGAAAAACTGTTTTTT.

The CDR3 spells CASSYWAGVRDQPQHF. CDR3 bases: TGTGCCAGCAGTTACTGGGCAGGGGTAAGGGATCAGCCCCAGCATTTT. The V gene is TRBV6-2 or TRBV6-3, the J gene TRBJ1-5; D possibly corresponds to TRBD1 (6 bases). Germline values: CDR1 MNHEY, CDR2 SVGEGT. The germline V and J ends were trimmed by 1 base and 5 bases, with 15 bases remaining between them. The CDR3 covers 16 residues.

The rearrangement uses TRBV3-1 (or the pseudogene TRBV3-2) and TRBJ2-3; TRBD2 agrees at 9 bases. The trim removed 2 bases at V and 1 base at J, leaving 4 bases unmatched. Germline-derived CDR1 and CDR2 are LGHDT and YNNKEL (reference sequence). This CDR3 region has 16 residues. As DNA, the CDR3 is TGTGCCAGCAGCCAAATGTTAGCGGGGGGCACAGATACGCAGTATTTT. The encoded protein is CASSQMLAGGTDTQYF.

The CDR3 spells CASSQGGVPTHNYGYTF. The CDR3 DNA reads as TGCGCCAGCAGCCAAGGCGGGGTCCCGACCCACAACTATGGCTACACCTTC. The chain uses TRBV4-1 and TRBJ1-2; D is undetermined. Deletions cut 1 base from V and 2 bases from J, with 17 bases between. The CDR3 runs 17 residues. Germline V gene lookup returns CDR1 MGHRA and CDR2 YSYEKL.

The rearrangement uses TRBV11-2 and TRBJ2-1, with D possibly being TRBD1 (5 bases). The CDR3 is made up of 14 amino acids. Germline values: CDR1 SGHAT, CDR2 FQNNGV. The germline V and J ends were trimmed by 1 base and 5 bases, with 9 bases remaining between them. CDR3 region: CASSLGGSNNEQFF. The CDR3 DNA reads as TGTGCCAGCAGCTTAGGGGGCAGCAACAATGAGCAGTTCTTC.

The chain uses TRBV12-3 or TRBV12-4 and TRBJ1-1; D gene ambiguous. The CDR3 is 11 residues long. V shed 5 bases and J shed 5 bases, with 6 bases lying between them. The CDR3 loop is CASSQVTEAFF. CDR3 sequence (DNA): TGTGCCAGCAGTCAGGTGACTGAAGCTTTCTTT.

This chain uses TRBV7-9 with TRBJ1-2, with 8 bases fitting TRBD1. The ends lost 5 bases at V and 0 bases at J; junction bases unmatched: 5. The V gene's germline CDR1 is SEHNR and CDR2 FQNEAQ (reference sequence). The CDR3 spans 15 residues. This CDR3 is CASSPRTGTNYGYTF. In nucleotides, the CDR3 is TGTGCCAGCAGCCCCAGGACAGGGACTAACTATGGCTACACCTTC.

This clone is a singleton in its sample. CDR3 region: CASSPGMGPQHF. CDR3 coding DNA: TGTGCCAGCTCACCCGGGATGGGGCCCCAGCATTTT. V is TRBV18 and J is TRBJ1-5; D call uncertain. The germline V gene has CDR1 KGHSH and CDR2 LQKENI. V lost 3 bases and J 9 bases, leaving 9 bases between the germline ends. The CDR3 extends over 12 amino acids.

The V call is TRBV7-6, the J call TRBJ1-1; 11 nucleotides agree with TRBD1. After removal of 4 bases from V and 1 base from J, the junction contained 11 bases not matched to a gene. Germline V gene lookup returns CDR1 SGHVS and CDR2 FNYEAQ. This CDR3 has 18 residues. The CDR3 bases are TGTGCCAGCAGCTGGAAGTGGACAGGGGGCGCGGGGAACACTGAAGCTTTCTTT. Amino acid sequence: CASSWKWTGGAGNTEAFF.

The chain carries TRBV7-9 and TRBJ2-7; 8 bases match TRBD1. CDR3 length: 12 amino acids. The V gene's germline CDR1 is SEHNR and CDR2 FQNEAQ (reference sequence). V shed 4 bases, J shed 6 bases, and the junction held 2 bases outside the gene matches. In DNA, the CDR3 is TGTGCCAGCAGCTCGGACAGGGTCGAGCAGTACTTC. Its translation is CASSSDRVEQYF.

In nucleotides, the CDR3 is TGTGCCATTCGAGGGGGCGTTGGGGCCAACGTCCTGACTTTC. Its protein product is CAIRGGVGANVLTF. This chain connects TRBV6-5 to TRBJ2-6; 7 nucleotides align to TRBD1. V lost 10 bases to trimming and J lost 3 bases; unmatched junction nucleotides: 6. Germline CDR1 reads MNHEY; CDR2 reads SVGAGI. The CDR3 covers 14 residues.

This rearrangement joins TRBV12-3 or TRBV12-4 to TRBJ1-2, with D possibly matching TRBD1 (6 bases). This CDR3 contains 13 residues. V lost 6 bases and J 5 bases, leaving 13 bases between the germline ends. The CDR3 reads CASSLDRQYGYTF. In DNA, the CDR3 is TGTGCCAGCAGCCTAGACAGGCAATATGGCTACACCTTC.

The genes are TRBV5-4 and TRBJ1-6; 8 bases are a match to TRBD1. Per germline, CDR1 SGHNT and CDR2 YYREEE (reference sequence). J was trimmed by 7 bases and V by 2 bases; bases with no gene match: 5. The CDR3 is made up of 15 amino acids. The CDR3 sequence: CASSFPTGENSPLHF. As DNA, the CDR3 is TGTGCCAGCAGCTTTCCGACAGGGGAAAATTCACCCCTCCACTTT.

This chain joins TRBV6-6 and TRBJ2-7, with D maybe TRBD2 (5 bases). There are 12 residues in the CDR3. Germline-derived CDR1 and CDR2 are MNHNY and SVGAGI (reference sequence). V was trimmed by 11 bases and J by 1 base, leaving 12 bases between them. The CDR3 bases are TGTGCCGGTTCGGGCGGGTCCTACGAGCAGTACTTC. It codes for CAGSGGSYEQYF.

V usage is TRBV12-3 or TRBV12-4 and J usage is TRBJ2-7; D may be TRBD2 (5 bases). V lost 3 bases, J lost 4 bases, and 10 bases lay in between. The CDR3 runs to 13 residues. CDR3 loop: CASSFRGRYEQYF. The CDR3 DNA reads TGTGCCAGCAGTTTTCGGGGAAGGTACGAGCAGTACTTC.

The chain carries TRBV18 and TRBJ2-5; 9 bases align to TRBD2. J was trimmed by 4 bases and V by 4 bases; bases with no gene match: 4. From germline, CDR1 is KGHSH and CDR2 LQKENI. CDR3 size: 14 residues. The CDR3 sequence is CASSQSGGTETQYF. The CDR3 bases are TGTGCCAGCTCACAGAGCGGGGGGACAGAGACCCAGTACTTC.

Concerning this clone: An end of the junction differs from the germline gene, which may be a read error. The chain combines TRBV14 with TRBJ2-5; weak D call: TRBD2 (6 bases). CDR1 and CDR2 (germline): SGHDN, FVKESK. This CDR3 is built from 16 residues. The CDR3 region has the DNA TGTGCCAGCAGCGCCCAATTATATTCCACTAGTGGGGGGTACGACTTC. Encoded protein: CASSAQLYSTSGGYDF.